This T cell receptor (beta chain) was sequenced in a study of CD8 T cells in ankylosing spondylitis. Study results and limitations: Ankylosing spondylitis blood appeared to carry a characteristic TCR beta motif of roughly eight highly homologous variants. The clones that were linked to disease were reported to be significantly enriched in matched synovial fluid samples from ankylosing spondylitis patients.

This clonotype was counted between two and nine times. Antigen unknown. CDR3 length: 16 amino acids. CDR1 SGHAT and CDR2 FQNNGV come from the germline V gene. J was trimmed by 0 bases and V by 5 bases; bases with no gene match: 6. Quantitative 5'-RACE with molecular barcodes generated TCR beta libraries. One entry per CDR3 protein, called by TCRdb with MiXCR from the 5' RACE reads. The sample has approximately 110,000 distinct CDR3 sequences; less than 25% are singletons. The chain uses TRBV11-2 and TRBJ2-3; 9 positions agree with TRBD2. Sequencing was done on a sample of synovial fluid, either unsorted or a sorted T cell fraction (not recorded which). The sequence derives from a male donor with ankylosing spondylitis. The CDR3 coding sequence is TGTGCCAGCAGCACCTTAGCGGGAGAGAGCACAGATACGCAGTATTTT. Encoded protein: CASSTLAGESTDTQYF.